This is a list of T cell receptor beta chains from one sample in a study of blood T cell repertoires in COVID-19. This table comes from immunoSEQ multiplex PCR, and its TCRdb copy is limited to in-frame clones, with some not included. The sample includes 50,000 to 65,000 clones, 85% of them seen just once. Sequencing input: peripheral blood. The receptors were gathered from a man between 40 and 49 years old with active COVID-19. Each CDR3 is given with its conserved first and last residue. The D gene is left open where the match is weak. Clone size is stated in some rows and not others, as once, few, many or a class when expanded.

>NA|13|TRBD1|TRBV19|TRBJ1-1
CASSDRANTEAFF
TGTGCCAGTTCTGACAGGGCGAACACTGAAGCTTTCTTT
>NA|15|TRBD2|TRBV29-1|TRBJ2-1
CSVVSPGLADNEQFF
TGCAGCGTTGTATCTCCGGGACTAGCGGACAATGAGCAGTTCTTC
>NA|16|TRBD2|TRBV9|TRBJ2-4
CASSAGLLLAKNIQYF
TGTGCCAGCAGCGCGGGACTACTGCTAGCCAAAAACATTCAGTACTTC
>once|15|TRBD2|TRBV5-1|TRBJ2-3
CATKPGLAGEHTQYF
TGCGCCACCAAACCGGGACTAGCGGGAGAGCATACGCAGTATTTT
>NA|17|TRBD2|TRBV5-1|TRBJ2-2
CASSLSGAGDPTGELFF
TGCGCCAGCAGCCTCTCCGGAGCGGGAGACCCCACCGGGGAGCTGTTTTTT
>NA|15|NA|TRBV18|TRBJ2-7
CASSPPVPRGYEQYF
TGTGCCAGCTCACCACCGGTCCCTAGGGGGTACGAGCAGTACTTC
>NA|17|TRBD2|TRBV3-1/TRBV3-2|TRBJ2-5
CASSLVTSGIYQETQYF
TGTGCCAGCAGCCTAGTGACTAGCGGGATTTATCAAGAGACCCAGTACTTC
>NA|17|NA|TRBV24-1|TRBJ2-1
CATSDLTGGGTYNEQFF
TGTGCCACCAGTGATCTCACAGGGGGAGGGACCTACAATGAGCAGTTCTTC
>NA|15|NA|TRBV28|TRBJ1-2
CASSLSPGGHYGYTF
TGTGCCAGCAGTTTATCCCCGGGGGGGCACTATGGCTACACCTTC
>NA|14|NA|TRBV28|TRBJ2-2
CASSFSSDAGELFF
TGTGCCAGCAGTTTCTCTAGCGACGCCGGGGAGCTGTTTTTT
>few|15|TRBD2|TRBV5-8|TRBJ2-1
CASRSLAGVWNEQFF
TGTGCCAGCAGGTCCCTAGCGGGAGTTTGGAATGAGCAGTTCTTC
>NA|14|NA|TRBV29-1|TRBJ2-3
CSVAESGWTDTQYF
TGCAGCGTTGCAGAGAGCGGGTGGACAGATACGCAGTATTTT
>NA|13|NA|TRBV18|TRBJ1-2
CASSLQVNYGYTF
TGTGCCAGCTCACTACAAGTCAACTATGGCTACACCTTC
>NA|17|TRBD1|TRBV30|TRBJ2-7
CAWSVQSGQRFSYEQYF
TGTGCCTGGAGTGTACAATCGGGACAGCGGTTCTCCTACGAGCAGTACTTC
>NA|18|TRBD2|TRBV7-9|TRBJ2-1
CASSLAAGGGLSYNEQFF
TGTGCCAGCAGCTTAGCTGCGGGAGGGGGGCTGTCCTACAATGAGCAGTTCTTC
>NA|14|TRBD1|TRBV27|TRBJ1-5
CASRQGVDGQPQHF
TGTGCCAGCAGGCAGGGGGTCGATGGACAGCCCCAGCATTTT
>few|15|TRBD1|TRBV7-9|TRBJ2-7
CASSPRDRGRDEQYF
TGTGCCAGCAGCCCGAGGGACAGGGGGCGCGACGAGCAGTACTTC